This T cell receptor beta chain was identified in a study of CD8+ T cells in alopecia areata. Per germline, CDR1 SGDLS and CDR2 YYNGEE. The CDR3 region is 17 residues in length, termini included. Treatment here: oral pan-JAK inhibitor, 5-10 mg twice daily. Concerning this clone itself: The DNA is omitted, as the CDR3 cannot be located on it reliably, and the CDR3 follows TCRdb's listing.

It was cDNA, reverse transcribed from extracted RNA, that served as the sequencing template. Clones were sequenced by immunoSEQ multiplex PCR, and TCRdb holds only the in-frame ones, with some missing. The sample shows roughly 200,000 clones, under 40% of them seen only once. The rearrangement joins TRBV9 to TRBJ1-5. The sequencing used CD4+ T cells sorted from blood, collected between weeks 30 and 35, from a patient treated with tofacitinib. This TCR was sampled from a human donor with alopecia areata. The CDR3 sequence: CASSVGPGMTSNQPQHF.